This T cell receptor beta chain was sequenced for a study of blood T cell repertoires in COVID-19. For the study at large: Acute and convalescent COVID-19 samples came from the United States, Italy and Spain. The analysed material was cDNA or gDNA that came from T cells, B-cell-depleted T cells, or PBMCs.

The Seattle patients, enrolled during active infection, were followed longitudinally. Germline loops: CDR1 SNHLY, CDR2 FYNNEI. The ends were cut back, 6 bases at V and 4 bases at J, with 18 bases in the middle. The CDR3 loop spans 15 amino acids. Authors' methods: Reference gene primer amplification gave estimated nucleated cell counts. The method was immunoSEQ multiplex PCR; TCRdb's version includes in-frame clones alone and lacks a portion of them. V and J calls and clone size follow that table, whereas D and trimming were derived from the DNA. The data hold fewer than 150,000 clones, with nearly 90% observed a single time.

The sample was peripheral blood. This clonotype was obtained from a woman aged 60-70 years with COVID-19, enrolled during active disease. The chain couples TRBV2 to TRBJ1-2; no definite D call. The CDR3 is CASRHRGEDSYGYTF. The CDR3 nucleotides read TGTGCCAGCAGACACCGCGGGGAAGATTCCTATGGCTACACCTTC.